The T cell receptor (beta chain) under discussion was sequenced for a study of shared clonotypes between healthy human individuals. At the level of the study: CD4 naive and CD4 memory each took three plates per donor, while CD8 naive took two and CD8 memory one.

Researchers partitioned CD4+ cells into CD45RA+ naive and CD45RA-negative memory subsets. Germline V gene sequence: CDR1 SGHNT, CDR2 YENEEA. The CDR3 runs 12 residues. The V gene lost 3 bases and the J gene lost 4 bases, with 4 bases spanning the gap. The study's findings and limits: Naive subsets generally had larger estimated richness than memory subsets. At large depth, rarefaction still showed sorted-subset sequencing to be incomplete.

Comment on this clone: Its target is unknown.

Libraries were prepared by immunoSEQ multiplex PCR; TCRdb keeps only in-frame clonotypes and omits some of them. The repertoire holds some 1,600,000 clones, with 98% as singletons. The receptor was derived from a young man in good health. The specimen sequenced was naive CD4+ T cells sorted from blood. Subset defined: CD45RA+ positively selected. The J gene is TRBJ1-5, the V gene TRBV11-3; D is uncertain. CDR3 sequence: CASSFSNQPQHF. CDR3 DNA: TGTGCCAGCAGCTTCTCTAATCAGCCCCAGCATTTT.